The rows below give T cell receptor beta chains drawn from one sample of a study of T cells in localized non-small cell lung cancer. Here immunoSEQ multiplex PCR was the method, and the copy in TCRdb shows in-frame clones only, minus some. The profile shows roughly 18,000 clones, around 81% of them singletons. Sample: peripheral blood, taken before any cancer treatment. The receptors originated from a female donor older than 55 with stage I lung adenocarcinoma. Both conserved end residues are trimmed from each CDR3. Fields, in order: V gene, J gene, D gene, CDR3 protein. The D gene is left open where the match is weak.

TRBV5-1	TRBJ1-2	-	ASRPRGTNYGYT
TRBV7-9	TRBJ2-5	-	ASSLVDRGETQY
TRBV11-3	TRBJ2-2	-	ASSFGTTGELF
TRBV7-2	TRBJ1-5	-	ASSLGAPFYQPQH
TRBV4-2	TRBJ1-2	-	ASSQNGAYGYT
TRBV19	TRBJ1-1	-	ASSIGLGTANTEAF
TRBV28	TRBJ2-3	TRBD1	ASRDRAPDTQY
TRBV19	TRBJ1-5	-	ASRPWDPTQPQH
TRBV5-6	TRBJ2-2	TRBD1	ASSLEDRVWTGELF
TRBV2	TRBJ2-1	-	ASSVTTASYNEQF
TRBV7-9	TRBJ2-7	-	ASSFEGENYEQY
TRBV19	TRBJ1-2	-	ASSSGTSYT